One TCR beta chain is described in this entry. The length of the CDR3 is 15 residues. V lost 1 base, J lost 2 bases, and 11 bases lay in between. Germline-derived CDR1 and CDR2 are SGHAT and FQNNGV. This sample is drawn from a study of cytomegalovirus exposure and HLA in healthy donors. The PCR was carried out with 60 Vbeta primers and 13 Jbeta primers. The method was immunoSEQ multiplex PCR; TCRdb's version includes in-frame clones alone and lacks a portion of them. This table holds 75,000 to 100,000 clones, 65% to 80% found once. The sample taken for sequencing was PBMCs. This clonotype was obtained from a female donor in good health and CMV-seropositive. V usage is TRBV11-2 and J usage is TRBJ1-2; maybe TRBD1 (5 bases). Here the CDR3 reads CASSLAKQVNYGYTF. CDR3 DNA sequence: TGTGCCAGCAGCTTAGCTAAACAGGTGAACTATGGCTACACCTTC.